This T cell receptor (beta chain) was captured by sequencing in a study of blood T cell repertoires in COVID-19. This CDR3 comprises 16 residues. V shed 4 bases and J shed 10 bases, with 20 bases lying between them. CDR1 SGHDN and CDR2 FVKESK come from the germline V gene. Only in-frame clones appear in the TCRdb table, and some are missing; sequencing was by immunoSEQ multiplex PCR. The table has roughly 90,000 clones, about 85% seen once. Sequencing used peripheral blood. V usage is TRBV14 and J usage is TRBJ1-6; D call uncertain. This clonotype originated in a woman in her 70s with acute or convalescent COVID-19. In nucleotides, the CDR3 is TGTGCCAGCAGCCGGCCCCCGGGAGGAGGCGGATCACCCCTCCACTTT. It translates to CASSRPPGGGGSPLHF.